This T cell receptor (beta chain) was observed in a study of control samples from healthy donors and cancer patients. Assay: immunoSEQ multiplex PCR; the TCRdb copy retains only in-frame clones and omits some. This table has about 100,000 clones, 85% appearing once. Germline-derived CDR1 and CDR2 are SGHVS and FQNEAQ. Trimming left V 2 bases short and J 0 bases short, with 14 bases between. This CDR3 is built from 18 residues. The sequenced material came from blood. The rearrangement uses TRBV7-8 and TRBJ2-6; the D is unclear. This clonotype originated in a man between 25 and 39 years old in good health. CDR3 residues: CASSLWSTGDSGANVLTF. In nucleotides, the CDR3 is TGTGCCAGCAGCTTATGGTCGACCGGAGACTCTGGGGCCAACGTCCTGACTTTC. The full variable domain, rest sourced from reference TRBV7-8 and TRBJ2-6, is GAGVSQSPRYKVAKRGQDVALRCDPISGHVSLFWYQQALGQGPEFLTYFQNEAQLDKSGLPSDRFFAERPEGSVSTLKIQRTQQEDSAVYLCASSLWSTGDSGANVLTFGAGSRLTVL.